Shown below are 20 T cell receptor beta chains from a single sample sequenced in a study of T cell repertoires in cytomegalovirus infection. TCRdb reprocessed the reads with MiXCR, giving one entry per CDR3 protein. The sample yields roughly 320,000 distinct CDR3 sequences, around 9.6% seen once. Sequencing was done on a sample of PBMCs. These receptors all come from a human donor in good health (CMV status not recorded). Some clones in this sample may be carry-over from other donors' samples.

This clonotype was counted many times. The rearrangement joins TRBV29-1 to TRBJ2-3; maybe TRBD2 (7 bases). V dropped 4 bases and J dropped 5 bases, with 22 bases sitting between them. The CDR3 spans 16 residues. CDR1 and CDR2 from the germline V gene are SQVTM and ANQGSEA. The CDR3 bases are TGCAGCGTTGTCGTGGGGGGGGCTAGGTCACAAGATACGCAGTATTTT. It translates to CSVVVGGARSQDTQYF.

The rearrangement joins TRBV29-1 to TRBJ1-2; D ambiguous. Trimming took 5 bases from V and 8 from J, leaving 9 bases between them. Germline V gene sequence: CDR1 SQVTM, CDR2 ANQGSEA. This CDR3 contains 10 residues. CDR3 bases: TGCAGCGTTACGGCGCCCGGCTACACCTTC. This translates into CSVTAPGYTF.

The chain uses TRBV20-1 and TRBJ2-2; D might be TRBD1 (5 bases). CDR3 size: 16 residues. V was shortened by 0 bases and J by 6 bases, with 17 bases between the two germline ends. Per germline, CDR1 DFQATT and CDR2 SNEGSKA (reference sequence). The CDR3 reads CSARDPTGHLAGELFF. Here the CDR3 DNA reads TGCAGTGCTAGAGATCCAACAGGCCATCTGGCCGGGGAGCTGTTTTTT.

The chain is built from TRBV4-3 and TRBJ1-1, with D perhaps TRBD1 (5 bases). The CDR3 spans 13 residues. CDR1 is LGHNA, CDR2 YSLEER, per germline. Trimming took 2 bases from V and 1 from J, leaving 5 bases between them. As DNA, the CDR3 is TGCGCCAGCAGCCAAACAGGGAACACTGAAGCTTTCTTT. It codes for CASSQTGNTEAFF.

This clonotype was counted a few times. This chain uses TRBV20-1 with TRBJ1-5; D is perhaps TRBD1 (5 bases). Germline CDR1 DFQATT, CDR2 SNEGSKA (reference sequence). This CDR3 comprises 13 residues. The CDR3 here is CSVGRAGNQPQHF. CDR3 nucleotide sequence: TGCAGCGTCGGCAGGGCCGGCAATCAGCCCCAGCATTTT.

This clonotype has at least ten counts. This chain uses TRBV7-9 with TRBJ1-6; the D gene is possibly TRBD1 (5 bases). The germline V gene encodes CDR1 SEHNR and CDR2 FQNEAQ (reference sequence). Trimming left V 5 bases short and J 7 bases short, with 15 bases between. This CDR3 is 15 amino acids long. CDR3 protein: CASSPDWGLNSPLHF. Here the CDR3 DNA reads TGTGCCAGCAGCCCGGACTGGGGCCTCAATTCACCCCTCCACTTT.

This clonotype appeared a few times. V usage is TRBV14 and J usage is TRBJ1-5; D remains unclear. The V gene lost 2 bases and the J gene lost 4 bases, with 9 bases spanning the gap. Germline lookup yields CDR1 SGHDN and CDR2 FVKESK. The CDR3 totals 14 residues. The CDR3 is CASSQSSGNQPQHF. CDR3 nucleotides: TGTGCCAGCAGCCAAAGTTCGGGAAATCAGCCCCAGCATTTT.

This clonotype was seen repeatedly, ten times or more. The chain is built from TRBV14 and TRBJ2-7; TRBD1 matches 9 bases. CDR3 length equals 16 residues. V was clipped by 3 bases and J by 0 bases; unmatched bases: 6. Germline CDR1 SGHDN, CDR2 FVKESK. CDR3: CASSQPLGQGSYEQYF. DNA of the CDR3: TGTGCCAGCAGCCAGCCATTGGGACAGGGCTCCTACGAGCAGTACTTC.

The sample holds many counts of this clonotype. This rearrangement joins TRBV7-8 to TRBJ1-2; D call uncertain. This CDR3 region has 14 residues. Germline V gene sequence: CDR1 SGHVS, CDR2 FQNEAQ. The V and J ends lost 0 bases and 0 bases respectively, with 5 bases between them. CDR3 residues: CASSLAGTNYGYTF. For the CDR3, the DNA is TGTGCCAGCAGCTTAGCTGGGACTAACTATGGCTACACCTTC. Full variable domain (outside the CDR3, taken from reference TRBV7-8 and TRBJ1-2): GAGVSQSPRYKVAKRGQDVALRCDPISGHVSLFWYQQALGQGPEFLTYFQNEAQLDKSGLPSDRFFAERPEGSVSTLKIQRTQQEDSAVYLCASSLAGTNYGYTFGSGTRLTVV.

This rearrangement joins TRBV25-1 to TRBJ1-1; 9 bases align to TRBD1. The germline V gene has CDR1 MGHDK and CDR2 SYGVNS. V dropped 1 base and J dropped 4; count of bases not matched to a gene: 10. The CDR3 loop spans 17 amino acids. This CDR3 reads CASSEFMGTGKTTEAFF. The CDR3 DNA reads TGTGCCAGCAGTGAATTTATGGGGACAGGGAAGACCACTGAAGCTTTCTTT.

This chain joins TRBV5-6 and TRBJ1-2; TRBD1 is a possible D gene (6 bases). V was trimmed by 0 bases and J by 3 bases, leaving 12 bases between them. Germline assignment: CDR1 SGHDT and CDR2 YYEEEE. This CDR3 spans 15 amino acids. The CDR3, as DNA: TGTGCCAGCAGCTTGGCCGGGGGGGCTGACTATGGCTACACCTTC. This gives the protein CASSLAGGADYGYTF.

Ten or more counts support this clonotype. Its ends do not fully match the called genes, so a read error is possible. The chain employs TRBV20-1 and TRBJ1-1; a weak D match, TRBD1 (6 bases). The CDR3 has 13 residues. Germline values: CDR1 DFQATT, CDR2 SNEGSKA (reference sequence). The CDR3 here is CSARDRSNTEAFF. The CDR3 DNA reads as TGCAGTGCTCGAGACAGGAGCAACACTGAAGCTTTCTTT.

This clonotype was recorded at least ten times. V usage is TRBV7-2 and J usage is TRBJ2-7; D may be TRBD2 (6 bases). The V gene's germline CDR1 is SGHTA and CDR2 FQGNSA. V gave up 0 bases and J gave up 3 bases, with 9 bases separating them. This CDR3 has 14 residues. The CDR3 nucleotides read TGTGCCAGCAGCTTAGCGGGTAGCGGCTACGAGCAGTACGTC. Its protein product is CASSLAGSGYEQYV.

This clonotype was picked up many times. This chain uses TRBV6-1 with TRBJ2-4; no firm D call. Between the trimmed V and J ends, which lost 0 bases and 6 bases, there was a span of 6 bases. The CDR3 loop spans 13 amino acids. Germline V gene lookup returns CDR1 MNHNS and CDR2 SASEGT. This chain's CDR3 is CASSEAPGNIQYF. The DNA for the CDR3 is TGTGCCAGCAGTGAAGCGCCCGGAAACATTCAGTACTTC.

The table lists this clonotype with many counts. The chain couples TRBV6-6 to TRBJ1-1; no reliable D call. The CDR3 contains 17 residues. The V and J ends lost 0 bases and 4 bases respectively, with 18 bases between them. In germline, CDR1 is MNHNY, CDR2 SVGAGI (reference sequence). In nucleotides, the CDR3 is TGTGCCAGCAGTTACTCGAGCGGACGGGGTTGGGGCACTGAAGCTTTCTTT. This codes for CASSYSSGRGWGTEAFF.

The chain carries TRBV15 and TRBJ2-1, with D possibly TRBD2 on 7 matching bases. CDR1 and CDR2 from the germline V gene are LNHNV and YYDKDF (reference sequence). The V and J ends lost 3 bases and 5 bases respectively, with 14 bases between them. There are 15 residues in the CDR3. The CDR3 region has the DNA TGTGCCACCAGCAGTGGGGGGGCAAGAAACAATGAGCAGTTCTTC. Protein sequence: CATSSGGARNNEQFF.

This clonotype was observed a few times. V usage is TRBV6-2 or TRBV6-3 and J usage is TRBJ2-7, with D hard to call. V was pared by 4 bases and J by 6 bases, with 13 bases between. Germline V gene lookup returns CDR1 MNHEY and CDR2 SVGEGT. The length of the CDR3 is 13 residues. CDR3 coding DNA: TGTGCCAGCAGTTCAGGCGTGCCACCCGAGCAGTACGTC. The encoded protein is CASSSGVPPEQYV.

This clonotype was detected a few times. As DNA, the CDR3 is TGCAGCGTTTACTCTCTGGGATACACTGAAGCTTTCTTT. This translates into CSVYSLGYTEAFF. V is TRBV29-1 and J is TRBJ1-1; D call uncertain. CDR3 size: 13 residues. Germline CDR1 and CDR2: SQVTM and ANQGSEA. The germline V and J ends were trimmed by 5 bases and 3 bases, with 13 bases remaining between them.

This clonotype was found many times. This rearrangement joins TRBV20-1 to TRBJ1-5; unclear D gene. The CDR3 has 14 residues. Per germline, CDR1 DFQATT and CDR2 SNEGSKA (reference sequence). V was shortened by 2 bases and J by 0 bases, with 8 bases between the two germline ends. The DNA for the CDR3 is TGCAGTGCTAGATTAGGACGTAGCAATCAGCCCCAGCATTTT. This gives the protein CSARLGRSNQPQHF.

This clonotype was seen many times. The gene calls are TRBV6-1 and TRBJ1-2, with no clear D. The V end was cut by 6 bases, the J end by 6 bases, with 20 bases between. The CDR3 runs 15 residues. The germline gives CDR1 MNHNS, CDR2 SASEGT. The CDR3 DNA reads TGTGCCAGCAGCGGCGGGAAGTCTTCTTGGGATGGCTACACCTTC. Amino acid sequence: CASSGGKSSWDGYTF.